This TCR beta chain was observed in a study of OX40 agonist ivuxolimab in advanced cancers. Method: immunoSEQ multiplex PCR; TCRdb's copy keeps in-frame clones and lacks some. This sample yields 72,000 or so clones, of which around 81% are seen a single time; roughly 4.1% belongs to the top ten. V shed 0 bases, J shed 6 bases, and the junction held 6 bases outside the gene matches. The CDR3 is 16 residues long. Per the germline V gene, CDR1 is ENHRY and CDR2 is SYGVKD. Study outcomes and limitations: Clonal expansion in partial responders at 0.1-3.0 mg/kg ranked among the lowest. Fewer expanded clones were found on average in CD4+ than in CD8+ T cells. Doses of 0.1 to 3.0 mg/kg were accompanied by clonal expansion of CD4+ and CD8+ blood T cells by week 6.

Patients were ruled out by autoimmune disease history or systemic immunosuppression. About this clone itself: The antigen is unknown.

The source of this sequence is an adult with an advanced solid tumor such as melanoma, head and neck, liver or kidney cancer. Sequences were derived from CD4+ or CD8+ T cells sorted from blood, sampled in a trial of the OX40 agonist ivuxolimab. V and J are TRBV10-3 and TRBJ2-7; 12 bases fit TRBD1. The CDR3 reads CAISESMGQGAGEQYF. In DNA, the CDR3 is TGTGCCATCAGTGAGTCAATGGGACAGGGGGCCGGCGAGCAGTACTTC.